The entry below describes one T cell receptor beta chain. Its cognate antigen is unknown. These data are taken from a study of T cell repertoires in ileal Crohn's disease. Study-level background: Patients had a median approximately 7.3-year disease duration, and less than 40% were active smokers. Surgery for a complication: stricturing in approximately 60%, penetrating in about 40%. About half of patients got postoperative therapy: around 10 thiopurines, approximately 17 anti-TNF. General study findings and limits: Active smokers at surgery had more clonal expansions than non-smokers.

Sequencing used immunoSEQ multiplex PCR; TCRdb keeps in-frame clones, though not all of them. This table has approximately 13,000 clones, around 79% appearing once. V dropped 5 bases and J dropped 4 bases, with 15 bases sitting between them. The CDR3 spans 15 residues. Germline values: CDR1 SEHNR, CDR2 FQNEAQ (reference sequence). Sequencing used ileal tissue. This sequence joins TRBV7-9 and TRBJ2-1, with D perhaps TRBD2 (7 bases). The TCR comes from an adult with Crohn's disease. This chain's CDR3 is CASSPRGAGYNEQFF. The CDR3 bases are TGTGCCAGCAGCCCCCGGGGGGCGGGGTACAATGAGCAGTTCTTC.